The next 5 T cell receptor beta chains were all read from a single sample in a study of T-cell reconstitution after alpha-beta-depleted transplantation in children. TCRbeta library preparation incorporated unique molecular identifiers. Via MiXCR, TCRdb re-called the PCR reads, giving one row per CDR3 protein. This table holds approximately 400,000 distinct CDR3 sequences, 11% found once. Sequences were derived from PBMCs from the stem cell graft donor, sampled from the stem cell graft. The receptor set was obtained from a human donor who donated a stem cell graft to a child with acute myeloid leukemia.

CDR3 sequence: CSAEGGLYQYQETQYF. CDR3 DNA: TGCAGTGCCGAAGGGGGCCTTTATCAGTACCAAGAGACCCAGTACTTC. The J gene is TRBJ2-5, the V gene TRBV20-1, with 7 bases identical to TRBD1. CDR3 length: 16 amino acids. V gave up 6 bases and J gave up 0 bases; unmatched junction bases: 13. Germline V gives CDR1 DFQATT, CDR2 SNEGSKA (reference sequence).

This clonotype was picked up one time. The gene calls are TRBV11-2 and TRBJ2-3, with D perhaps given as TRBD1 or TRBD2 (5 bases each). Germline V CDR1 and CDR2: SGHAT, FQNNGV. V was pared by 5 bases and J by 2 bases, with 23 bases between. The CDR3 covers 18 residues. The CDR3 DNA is TGTGCCAGCAGCCTCAGTCCCTGGGGGTCAGGGTCCACAGATACGCAGTATTTT. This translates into CASSLSPWGSGSTDTQYF.

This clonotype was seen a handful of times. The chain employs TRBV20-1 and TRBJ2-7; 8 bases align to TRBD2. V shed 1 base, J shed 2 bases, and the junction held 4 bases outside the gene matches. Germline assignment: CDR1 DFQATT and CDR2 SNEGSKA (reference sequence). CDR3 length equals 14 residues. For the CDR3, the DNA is TGCAGTGCTAGAGTCGGACTAGCCACCTACGAGCAGTACTTC. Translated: CSARVGLATYEQYF.

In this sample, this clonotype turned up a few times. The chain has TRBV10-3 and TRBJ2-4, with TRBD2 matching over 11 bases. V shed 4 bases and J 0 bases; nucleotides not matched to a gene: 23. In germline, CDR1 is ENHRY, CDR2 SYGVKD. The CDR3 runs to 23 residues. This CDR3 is CAISASDRADSGGAPLAKNIQYF. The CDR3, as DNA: TGTGCCATCAGTGCGTCCGACAGGGCCGATAGCGGGGGGGCCCCCTTAGCCAAAAACATTCAGTACTTC.

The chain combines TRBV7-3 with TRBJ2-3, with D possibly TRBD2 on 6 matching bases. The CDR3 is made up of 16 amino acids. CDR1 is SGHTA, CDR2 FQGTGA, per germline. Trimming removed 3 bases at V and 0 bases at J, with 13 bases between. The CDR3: CASSFRGSGSTDTQYF. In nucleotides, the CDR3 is TGTGCCAGCAGCTTTCGAGGTAGCGGAAGCACAGATACGCAGTATTTT. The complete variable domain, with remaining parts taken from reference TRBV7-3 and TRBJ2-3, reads GAGVSQTPSNKVTEKGKYVELRCDPISGHTALYWYRQSLGQGPEFLIYFQGTGAADDSGLPNDRFFAVRPEGSVSTLKIQRTERGDSAVYLCASSFRGSGSTDTQYFGPGTRLTVL.